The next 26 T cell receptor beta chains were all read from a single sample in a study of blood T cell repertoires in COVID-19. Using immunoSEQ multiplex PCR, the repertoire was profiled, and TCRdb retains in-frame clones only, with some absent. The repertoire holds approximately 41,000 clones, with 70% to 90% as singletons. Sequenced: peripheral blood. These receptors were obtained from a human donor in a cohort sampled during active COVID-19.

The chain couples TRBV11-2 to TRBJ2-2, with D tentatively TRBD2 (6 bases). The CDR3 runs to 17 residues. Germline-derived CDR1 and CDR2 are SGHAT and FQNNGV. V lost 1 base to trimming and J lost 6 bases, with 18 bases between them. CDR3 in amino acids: CASSLGSRVWGAGELFF. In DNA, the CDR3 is TGTGCCAGCAGCTTAGGTTCGCGAGTTTGGGGGGCCGGGGAGCTGTTTTTT.

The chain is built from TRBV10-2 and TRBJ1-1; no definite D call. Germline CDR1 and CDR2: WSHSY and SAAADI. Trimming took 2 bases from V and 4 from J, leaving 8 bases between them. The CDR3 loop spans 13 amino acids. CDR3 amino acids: CASSERGITEAFF. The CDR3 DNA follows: TGCGCCAGCAGTGAGCGGGGAATCACTGAAGCTTTCTTT.

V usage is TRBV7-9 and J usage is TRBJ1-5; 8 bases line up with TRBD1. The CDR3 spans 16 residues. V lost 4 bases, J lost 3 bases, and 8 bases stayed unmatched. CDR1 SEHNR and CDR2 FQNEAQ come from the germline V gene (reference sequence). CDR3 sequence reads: CASSSYATGDNQPQHF. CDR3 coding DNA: TGTGCCAGCAGCTCCTACGCGACAGGGGACAATCAGCCCCAGCATTTT.

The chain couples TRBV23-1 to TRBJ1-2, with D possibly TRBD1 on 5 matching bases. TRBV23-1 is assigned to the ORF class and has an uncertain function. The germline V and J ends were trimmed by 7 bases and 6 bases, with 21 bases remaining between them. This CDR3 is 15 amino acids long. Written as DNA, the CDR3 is TGCGCCAGCAAGCCCCAGGACACCCCTGGGGATGGCTACACCTTC. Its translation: CASKPQDTPGDGYTF.

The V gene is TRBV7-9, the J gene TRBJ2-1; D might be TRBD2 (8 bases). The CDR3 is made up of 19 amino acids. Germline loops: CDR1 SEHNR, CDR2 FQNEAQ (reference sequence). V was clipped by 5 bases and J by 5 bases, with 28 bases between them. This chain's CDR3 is CASSQGGAGLAGSHNEQFF. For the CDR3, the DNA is TGTGCCAGCAGCCAGGGGGGGGCTGGGTTAGCGGGATCCCACAATGAGCAGTTCTTC.

The CDR3 DNA reads as TGCGCCAGCAGTGAGTCCTTATCCGCGGGACTAGCGGGATCTGGTACAGATACGCAGTATTTT. Translation gives CASSESLSAGLAGSGTDTQYF. This chain links TRBV10-1 with TRBJ2-3; 13 bases match TRBD2. CDR1 is WNHNN and CDR2 is SYGVQD in the germline V gene (reference sequence). The CDR3 has 21 residues. Germline trimming cut 0 bases from V and 3 bases from J; bases unmatched to any gene: 15.

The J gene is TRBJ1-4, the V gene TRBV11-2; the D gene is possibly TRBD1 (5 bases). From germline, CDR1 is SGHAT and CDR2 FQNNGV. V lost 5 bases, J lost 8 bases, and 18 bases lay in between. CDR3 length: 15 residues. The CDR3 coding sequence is TGTGCCAGCAGCACACTGAAGGGGCGAGGAGAAAAACTGTTTTTT. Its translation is CASSTLKGRGEKLFF.

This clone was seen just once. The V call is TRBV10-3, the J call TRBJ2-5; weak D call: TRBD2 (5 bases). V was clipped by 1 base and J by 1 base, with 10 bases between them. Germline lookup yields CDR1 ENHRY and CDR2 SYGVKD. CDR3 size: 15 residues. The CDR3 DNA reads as TGTGCCATCAGTGAGTTGGTGGGAGCCCAAGAGACCCAGTACTTC. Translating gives CAISELVGAQETQYF.

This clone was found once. CDR3 bases: TGTGCCAGCAGCTTAGAAGGGAGTACTGGAAACACCATATATTTT. This translates into CASSLEGSTGNTIYF. The rearrangement links TRBV11-2 to TRBJ1-3; D uncertain. The ends were cut back, 0 bases at V and 2 bases at J, with 8 bases in the middle. The germline gives CDR1 SGHAT, CDR2 FQNNGV. This CDR3 spans 15 amino acids.

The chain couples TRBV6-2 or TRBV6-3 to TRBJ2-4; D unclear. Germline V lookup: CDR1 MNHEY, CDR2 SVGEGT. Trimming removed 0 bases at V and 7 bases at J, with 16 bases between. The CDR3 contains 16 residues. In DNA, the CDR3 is TGTGCCAGCAGTTACTCCCGCGGAACCCTGCGGAACATTCAGTACTTC. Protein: CASSYSRGTLRNIQYF.

DNA for the CDR3: TGTGCCAGCAGTGAATACGGGAGTTCCTACGAGCAGTACTTC. Encoded protein: CASSEYGSSYEQYF. The chain joins TRBV25-1 to TRBJ2-7; TRBD2 might be the D (6 bases). Germline lookup yields CDR1 MGHDK and CDR2 SYGVNS. CDR3 length: 14 residues. Trimming stripped 0 bases from V and 1 base from J, with 7 bases between.

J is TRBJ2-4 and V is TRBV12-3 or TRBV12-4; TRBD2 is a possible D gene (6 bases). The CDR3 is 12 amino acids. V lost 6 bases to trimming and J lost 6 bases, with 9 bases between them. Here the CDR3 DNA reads TGTGCCAGCAGCGGGGGAGTAAACATTCAGTACTTC. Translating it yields CASSGGVNIQYF.

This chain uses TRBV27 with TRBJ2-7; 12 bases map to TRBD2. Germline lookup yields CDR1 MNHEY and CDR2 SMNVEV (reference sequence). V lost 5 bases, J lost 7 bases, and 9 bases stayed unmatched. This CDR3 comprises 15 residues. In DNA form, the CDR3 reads TGTGCCAGCAGTCCCTTGACTAGCGGGAGAGTTGAGCAGTACTTC. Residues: CASSPLTSGRVEQYF.

The chain's CDR3 is CASSLGSGDGYTF. The CDR3 bases are TGTGCCAGCAGCTTGGGGTCCGGGGATGGCTACACCTTC. The rearrangement joins TRBV5-4 to TRBJ1-2; D unclear. The CDR3 totals 13 residues. The V gene lost 0 bases and the J gene lost 6 bases, with 9 bases spanning the gap. Per germline, CDR1 SGHNT and CDR2 YYREEE (reference sequence).

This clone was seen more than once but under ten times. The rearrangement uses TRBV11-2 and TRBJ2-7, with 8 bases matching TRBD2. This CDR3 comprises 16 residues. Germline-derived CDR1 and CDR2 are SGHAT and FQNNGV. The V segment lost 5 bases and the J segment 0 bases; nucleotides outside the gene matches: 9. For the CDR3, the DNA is TGTGCCAGCAGCATAGGGGTACTAGCGGACTCCTACGAGCAGTACTTC. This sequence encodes CASSIGVLADSYEQYF.

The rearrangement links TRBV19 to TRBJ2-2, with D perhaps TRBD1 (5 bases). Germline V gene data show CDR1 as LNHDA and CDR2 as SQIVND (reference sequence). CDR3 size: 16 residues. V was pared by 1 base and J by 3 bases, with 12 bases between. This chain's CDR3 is CASSIGQGRYTGELFF. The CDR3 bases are TGTGCCAGTAGTATAGGCCAGGGAAGGTACACCGGGGAGCTGTTTTTT. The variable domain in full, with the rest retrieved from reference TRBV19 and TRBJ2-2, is DGGITQSPKYLFRKEGQNVTLSCEQNLNHDAMYWYRQDPGQGLRLIYYSQIVNDFQKGDIAEGYSVSREKKESFPLTVTSAQKNPTAFYLCASSIGQGRYTGELFFGEGSRLTVL.

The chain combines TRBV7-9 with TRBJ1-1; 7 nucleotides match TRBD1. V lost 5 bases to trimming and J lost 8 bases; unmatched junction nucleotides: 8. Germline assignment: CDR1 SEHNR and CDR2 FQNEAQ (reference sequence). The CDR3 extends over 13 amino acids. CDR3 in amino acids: CASSRIPGQEAFF. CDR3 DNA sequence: TGTGCCAGCAGCCGGATACCGGGACAGGAAGCTTTCTTT.

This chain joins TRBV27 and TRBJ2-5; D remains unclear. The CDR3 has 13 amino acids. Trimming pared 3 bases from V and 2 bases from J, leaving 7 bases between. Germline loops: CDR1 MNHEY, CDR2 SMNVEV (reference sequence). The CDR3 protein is CASSFGQQETQYF. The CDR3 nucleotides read TGTGCCAGCAGTTTTGGGCAGCAAGAGACCCAGTACTTC.

The DNA for the CDR3 is TGTGCCAGCAGTCAGGGACTAGGAAACTACGAGCAGTACTTC. It encodes CASSQGLGNYEQYF. This chain joins TRBV6-6 and TRBJ2-7; 8 nucleotides agree with TRBD2. This CDR3 region has 14 residues. Germline values: CDR1 MNHNY, CDR2 SVGAGI (reference sequence). Trimming cost V 5 bases and J 3 bases; bases outside gene matches: 6.

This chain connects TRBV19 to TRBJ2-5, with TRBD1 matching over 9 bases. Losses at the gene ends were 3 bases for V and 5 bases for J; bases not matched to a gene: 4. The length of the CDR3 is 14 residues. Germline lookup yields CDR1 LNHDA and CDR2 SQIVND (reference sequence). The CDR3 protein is CASSITGGRETQYF. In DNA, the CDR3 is TGTGCCAGTAGTATCACAGGGGGCCGCGAGACCCAGTACTTC.

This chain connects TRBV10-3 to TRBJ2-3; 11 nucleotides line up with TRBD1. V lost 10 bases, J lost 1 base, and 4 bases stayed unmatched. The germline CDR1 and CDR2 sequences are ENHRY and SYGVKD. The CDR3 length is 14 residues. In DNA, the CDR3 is TGTGCCACCACGGGACAGGGGGGCACAGATACGCAGTATTTT. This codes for CATTGQGGTDTQYF.

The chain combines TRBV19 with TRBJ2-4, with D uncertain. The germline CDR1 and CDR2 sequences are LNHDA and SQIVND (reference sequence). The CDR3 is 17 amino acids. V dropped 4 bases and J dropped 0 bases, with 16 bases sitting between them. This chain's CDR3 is CASSTPGAPLAKNIQYF. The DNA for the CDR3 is TGTGCCAGTAGTACCCCCGGAGCTCCGCTAGCCAAAAACATTCAGTACTTC.

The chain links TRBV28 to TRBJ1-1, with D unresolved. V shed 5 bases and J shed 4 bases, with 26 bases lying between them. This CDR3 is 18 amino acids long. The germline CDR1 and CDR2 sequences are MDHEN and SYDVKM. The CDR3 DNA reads TGTGCCAGCAGTCCCACGACCCCTGGACGGGCCGGGAGCACTGAAGCTTTCTTT. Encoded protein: CASSPTTPGRAGSTEAFF. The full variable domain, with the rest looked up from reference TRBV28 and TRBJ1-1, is DVKVTQSSRYLVKRTGEKVFLECVQDMDHENMFWYRQDPGLGLRLIYFSYDVKMKEKGDIPEGYSVSREKKERFSLILESASTNQTSMYLCASSPTTPGRAGSTEAFFGQGTRLTVV.

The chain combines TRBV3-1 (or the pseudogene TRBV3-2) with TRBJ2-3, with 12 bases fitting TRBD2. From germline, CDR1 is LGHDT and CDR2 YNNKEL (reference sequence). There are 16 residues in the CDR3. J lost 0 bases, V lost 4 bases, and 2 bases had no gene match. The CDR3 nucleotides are TGTGCCAGCAGCCGCGGACTAGCGGGGAGCACAGATACGCAGTATTTT. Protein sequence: CASSRGLAGSTDTQYF.

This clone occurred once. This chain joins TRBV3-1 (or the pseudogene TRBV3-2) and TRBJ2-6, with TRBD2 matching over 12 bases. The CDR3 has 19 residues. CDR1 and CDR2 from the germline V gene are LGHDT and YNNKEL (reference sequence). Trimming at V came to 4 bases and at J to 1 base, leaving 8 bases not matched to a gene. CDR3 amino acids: CASSPQGLAGESGANVLTF. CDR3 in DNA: TGTGCCAGCAGCCCCCAGGGACTAGCGGGCGAATCTGGGGCCAACGTCCTGACTTTC.

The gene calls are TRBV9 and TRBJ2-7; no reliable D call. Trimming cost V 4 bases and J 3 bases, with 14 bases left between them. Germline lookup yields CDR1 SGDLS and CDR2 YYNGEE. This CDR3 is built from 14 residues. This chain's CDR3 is CASSPKPGGYEQYF. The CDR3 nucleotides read TGTGCCAGCAGCCCGAAACCCGGCGGCTACGAGCAGTACTTC.